This section outlines one T cell receptor (beta chain) sequence together with its context. From germline, CDR1 is GTSNPN and CDR2 SVGIG (reference sequence). The length of the CDR3 is 12 residues. Trimming took off 2 bases at V and 2 bases at J, with 7 bases between the two ends. These data originate in a study of blood T cell repertoires in COVID-19. As for the study in general: There were acute and convalescent COVID-19 samples, and they came from the United States, Italy and Spain. Sources were T cells, B-cell-depleted T cells, or PBMCs; the material itself was cDNA or gDNA.

As processed by the authors: For nucleated cells, counts were estimated from reference gene primer amplification. Sequencing used immunoSEQ multiplex PCR; TCRdb keeps in-frame clones, though not all of them. From that table come the V and J calls and clone size; the DNA was used to work out D and trimming. This sample has about 130,000 clones; around nine tenths occur once, and the top ten carry about 17%. Sequencing was performed on peripheral blood. This chain uses TRBV30 with TRBJ2-7; possible D gene TRBD1, 6 bases. The receptor comes from a middle-aged man with active or convalescent COVID-19. CDR3: CAWSRQAYEQYF. Written as DNA, the CDR3 is TGTGCCTGGAGTCGACAGGCCTACGAGCAGTACTTC.